Sequencing of this T cell receptor beta chain was carried out in a study of cytomegalovirus exposure and HLA in healthy donors. Study background: From some 180 million T cells, an earlier analysis saw approximately 120 million unique TCR beta sequences. Findings and caveats of the study: Cytomegalovirus status, reportedly, was diagnosed with high specificity and sensitivity by the classifier. Reportedly, a later analysis found an Asian-associated ancestry cluster had fewer N-insertions than the roughly 700-donor mean.

Use of 60 Vbeta and 13 Jbeta primers characterized the PCR. TCRdb keeps only in-frame clones here, not all; method: immunoSEQ multiplex PCR. The profile shows 95,000 or so clones, around 70% of them singletons. The junction had 8 bases not matched to a gene; V was cut back by 7 bases and J by 3 bases. This CDR3 has 14 residues. Germline CDR1 MNHEY, CDR2 SVGAGI. A remark on this clone: Its cognate antigen is unknown.

The sequence was obtained from a woman aged 45-65 years in good health and CMV-seropositive. This chain connects TRBV6-5 to TRBJ2-7; TRBD2 matches 8 bases. Input material: PBMCs. The CDR3 loop is CASTQSGGGYEQYF. The CDR3, as DNA: TGTGCCAGCACCCAGAGCGGGGGAGGCTACGAGCAGTACTTC.